The 27 T cell receptor beta chains listed next were all sequenced from one sample in a study of OX40 agonist ivuxolimab in advanced cancers. Profiled with immunoSEQ multiplex PCR; TCRdb holds only in-frame clones, not every one. The profile shows tens of thousands of clones, around 87% of them singletons. The specimen comprised CD4+ or CD8+ T cells sorted from blood, sampled in a trial of the OX40 agonist ivuxolimab. The receptors shown here come from an adult with an advanced solid tumor such as melanoma, head and neck, liver or kidney cancer.

This rearrangement joins TRBV29-1 to TRBJ1-2, with unresolved D. Looked up from germline, CDR1 is SQVTM and CDR2 is ANQGSEA. The CDR3 has 13 residues. Trimming removed 3 bases from V and 6 bases from J, with 14 bases in between. The CDR3 bases are TGCAGCGTTGACGAGTTCGAGCTTCATGGCTACACCTTC. The encoded protein is CSVDEFELHGYTF.

The chain has TRBV7-2 and TRBJ2-5, with 11 bases that match TRBD2. The V segment lost 2 bases and the J segment 5 bases; nucleotides outside the gene matches: 10. The CDR3 totals 17 residues. Germline V gene data show CDR1 as SGHTA and CDR2 as FQGNSA. The CDR3 protein is CASSLIASGGSGETQYF. DNA for the CDR3: TGTGCCAGCAGCTTAATAGCTAGCGGGGGGTCTGGCGAGACCCAGTACTTC.

This chain joins TRBV30 and TRBJ1-2, with a tentative D call TRBD1 (5 bases). There are 12 residues in the CDR3. The V end was cut by 4 bases, the J end by 2 bases, with 8 bases between. Germline V gene lookup returns CDR1 GTSNPN and CDR2 SVGIG (reference sequence). As DNA, the CDR3 is TGTGCCTGGATAAGACAGAACTATGGCTACACCTTC. Its translation is CAWIRQNYGYTF.

The DNA for the CDR3 is TGTGCCAGTAGTAACTACTACAATGAGCAGTTCTTC. Protein: CASSNYYNEQFF. V and J are TRBV19 and TRBJ2-1, with D unresolved. Trimming stripped 4 bases from V and 3 bases from J, with 4 bases between. The V gene's germline CDR1 is LNHDA and CDR2 SQIVND (reference sequence). The CDR3 is 12 residues long.

This chain joins TRBV5-6 and TRBJ2-7, with TRBD1 matching 7 bases. After removal of 0 bases from V and 2 bases from J, the junction contained 5 bases not matched to a gene. The CDR3 contains 15 residues. The germline V gene encodes CDR1 SGHDT and CDR2 YYEEEE. CDR3 coding DNA: TGTGCCAGCAGCTTGGGGATGACAGGGACCTACGAGCAGTACTTC. This encodes CASSLGMTGTYEQYF.

The chain links TRBV15 to TRBJ1-2; D gene unclear. The CDR3 sequence is 14 residues long. Per germline, CDR1 LNHNV and CDR2 YYDKDF (reference sequence). V lost 4 bases to trimming and J lost 0 bases, with 9 bases between them. The DNA for the CDR3 is TGTGCCACCAGCACTACAGAACCTAACTATGGCTACACCTTC. As protein: CATSTTEPNYGYTF.

The V call is TRBV4-2, the J call TRBJ2-2; D is undetermined. The V gene's germline CDR1 is LGHNA and CDR2 YNFKEQ. The CDR3 loop spans 14 amino acids. V was cut by 2 bases and J by 5 bases, with 9 bases left in between. CDR3 bases: TGTGCCAGCAGCCAACCTTCCTTGACCGGGGAGCTGTTTTTT. This encodes CASSQPSLTGELFF.

This chain uses TRBV4-2 with TRBJ1-4; a possible D gene is TRBD1 (6 bases). The CDR3 is 14 residues long. V was clipped by 5 bases and J by 11 bases, with 18 bases between them. Germline V gene sequence: CDR1 LGHNA, CDR2 YNFKEQ. This CDR3 is CASSAPGASDKLFF. Here the CDR3 DNA reads TGTGCCAGCAGCGCCCCAGGGGCGAGCGATAAACTGTTTTTT.

This clone was seen only once. The chain carries TRBV29-1 and TRBJ2-2; D remains unclear. Trimming removed 5 bases at V and 1 base at J, with 8 bases between. The CDR3 consists of 13 residues. Germline V gene lookup returns CDR1 SQVTM and CDR2 ANQGSEA. CDR3 bases: TGCAGCGTTCGGGCAGAGAACACCGGGGAGCTGTTTTTT. Its translation: CSVRAENTGELFF.

This clone was counted at least ten times. This chain uses TRBV6-1 with TRBJ1-4; the match to TRBD1 covers 9 bases. V dropped 2 bases and J dropped 6; count of bases not matched to a gene: 7. CDR3 length: 16 amino acids. The germline V gene has CDR1 MNHNS and CDR2 SASEGT. CDR3 in DNA: TGTGCCAGCAGTGAACTCTGGGGACAGGGTTATGAAAAACTGTTTTTT. Encoded protein: CASSELWGQGYEKLFF.

This rearrangement joins TRBV7-8 to TRBJ2-2; 11 nucleotides agree with TRBD2. The CDR3 loop spans 16 amino acids. Trimming removed 1 base from V and 7 bases from J; junction bases left unmatched: 5. CDR1 is SGHVS, CDR2 FQNEAQ, per germline. The CDR3 loop is CASSLELAGVVGELFF. The CDR3 nucleotides read TGTGCCAGCAGCTTAGAACTAGCGGGGGTTGTCGGGGAGCTGTTTTTT. Supplemented by reference TRBV7-8 and TRBJ2-2, the full variable domain reads GAGVSQSPRYKVAKRGQDVALRCDPISGHVSLFWYQQALGQGPEFLTYFQNEAQLDKSGLPSDRFFAERPEGSVSTLKIQRTQQEDSAVYLCASSLELAGVVGELFFGEGSRLTVL.

The chain uses TRBV29-1 and TRBJ2-2; D unresolved. The CDR3 length is 14 residues. V lost 2 bases and J 0 bases, leaving 7 bases between the germline ends. The germline gives CDR1 SQVTM, CDR2 ANQGSEA. CDR3 amino acids: CSVETRTNTGELFF. The CDR3 region has the DNA TGCAGCGTTGAAACCAGGACGAACACCGGGGAGCTGTTTTTT.

The CDR3 coding sequence is TGTGCCAGCAGCCCTGGGACTAGCGGGAACACCGGGGAGCTGTTTTTT. Protein: CASSPGTSGNTGELFF. J is TRBJ2-2 and V is TRBV13, with 11 bases identical to TRBD2. Germline loops: CDR1 PRHDT, CDR2 FYEKMQ (reference sequence). This CDR3 is built from 16 residues. J lost 1 base, V lost 5 bases, and 3 bases had no gene match.

The rearrangement joins TRBV5-1 to TRBJ1-1; possible D gene TRBD1, 6 bases. V was pared by 0 bases and J by 4 bases, with 10 bases between. This CDR3 comprises 14 residues. Germline CDR1 SGHRS, CDR2 YFSETQ. The CDR3 is CASSLEGRGTEAFF. CDR3 DNA: TGCGCCAGCAGCTTGGAAGGCAGGGGCACTGAAGCTTTCTTT.

The chain has TRBV4-1 and TRBJ2-1; D perhaps matches TRBD2 (6 bases). The CDR3 extends over 13 amino acids. CDR1 is MGHRA and CDR2 is YSYEKL in the germline V gene. Trimming removed 4 bases at V and 3 bases at J, with 7 bases between. The CDR3, as DNA: TGCGCCAGCAGCCCGGGACTCTACAATGAGCAGTTCTTC. Protein sequence: CASSPGLYNEQFF.

V gene TRBV6-5 combines with J gene TRBJ2-7; no clear D. Germline V gene lookup returns CDR1 MNHEY and CDR2 SVGAGI. V lost 6 bases, J lost 0 bases, and 6 bases lay in between. The CDR3 is 12 residues long. The CDR3 nucleotides read TGTGCCAGCAGGGCAGCCTCCTACGAGCAGTACTTC. Translation gives CASRAASYEQYF.

The CDR3 coding sequence is TGTGCCAGCAGGGGCCCCGTAGCGGGGCTCACAGATACGCAGTATTTT. Encoded protein: CASRGPVAGLTDTQYF. This rearrangement joins TRBV2 to TRBJ2-3, with 8 bases that match TRBD2. With V trimmed by 6 bases and J by 2 bases, 10 bases remained unmatched. CDR1 and CDR2 (germline): SNHLY, FYNNEI. The CDR3 is 16 residues long.

The chain recombines TRBV19 with TRBJ2-7; TRBD2 matches 10 bases. The V and J ends lost 3 bases and 0 bases, in that order; junction bases with no gene match: 11. Germline CDR1 LNHDA, CDR2 SQIVND (reference sequence). The length of the CDR3 is 18 residues. This CDR3 is CASSITWTSGTSSYEQYF. CDR3 sequence (DNA): TGTGCCAGTAGTATTACCTGGACTAGCGGTACTTCCTCCTACGAGCAGTACTTC.

DNA of the CDR3: TGTGCCAGCTCACCACGGGACTCCAATCAGCCCCAGCATTTT. Translation gives CASSPRDSNQPQHF. The rearrangement links TRBV18 to TRBJ1-5; D possibly corresponds to TRBD1 (5 bases). Germline V CDR1 and CDR2: KGHSH, LQKENI. The CDR3 is 14 residues long. Deletions cut 1 base from V and 3 bases from J, with 7 bases between.

The gene calls are TRBV30 and TRBJ1-1; possibly TRBD1 for D (5 bases). The CDR3 is 14 amino acids. CDR1 is GTSNPN, CDR2 SVGIG, per germline (reference sequence). The V end was cut by 0 bases, the J end by 0 bases, with 8 bases between. This CDR3 is CAWSVDRMNTEAFF. The CDR3 region has the DNA TGTGCCTGGAGTGTAGACAGAATGAACACTGAAGCTTTCTTT. The full variable domain, rest sourced from reference TRBV30 and TRBJ1-1, is SQTIHQWPATLVQPVGSPLSLECTVEGTSNPNLYWYRQAAGRGLQLLFYSVGIGQISSEVPQNLSASRPQDRQFILSSKKLLLSDSGFYLCAWSVDRMNTEAFFGQGTRLTVV.

This chain connects TRBV5-2 to TRBJ2-6; the table's D call of TRBD1 was not tested on the DNA. TRBV5-2 is reported as a pseudogene. This CDR3 region has 15 residues. CDR3 nucleotide sequence: TGTGCCAGCAACAGTACACAAAGTCGGGCCAACGTCCTGACTTTC. It is translated as CASNSTQSRANVLTF.

The CDR3 spells CAISEGNSYNSPLHF. The CDR3 DNA sequence: TGTGCCATCAGTGAGGGGAACTCCTATAATTCACCCCTCCACTTT. This chain links TRBV10-3 with TRBJ1-6; D ambiguous. Trimming pared 2 bases from V and 0 bases from J, leaving 5 bases between. The CDR3 consists of 15 residues. Germline loops: CDR1 ENHRY, CDR2 SYGVKD.

As regards this clone: At one end the junction does not follow the germline gene, possibly because of a read error. The CDR3 loop is CASSLEGFHNGKLFF. The CDR3 DNA follows: TGTGCCAGCAGTTTAGAGGGTTTTCATAACGGGAAACTGTTTTTT. The chain uses TRBV7-9 and TRBJ1-4; D gene unclear. CDR1 and CDR2 (germline): SEHNR, FQNEAQ (reference sequence). The CDR3 runs to 15 residues.

The rearrangement joins TRBV7-3 to TRBJ2-3, with TRBD1 matching 8 bases. The CDR3 covers 14 residues. From germline, CDR1 is SGHTA and CDR2 FQGTGA. The V segment lost 4 bases and the J segment 4 bases; nucleotides outside the gene matches: 4. In DNA, the CDR3 is TGTGCCAGCAGCTCTGGACAGGGCTCAGATACGCAGTATTTT. Its protein is CASSSGQGSDTQYF. Combining the CDR3 with reference TRBV7-3 and TRBJ2-3 gives the whole variable domain GAGVSQTPSNKVTEKGKYVELRCDPISGHTALYWYRQSLGQGPEFLIYFQGTGAADDSGLPNDRFFAVRPEGSVSTLKIQRTERGDSAVYLCASSSGQGSDTQYFGPGTRLTVL.

This rearrangement joins TRBV7-8 to TRBJ2-5; D might be TRBD2 (5 bases). The CDR3 runs 14 residues. Trimming cost V 6 bases and J 1 base, with 12 bases left between them. The germline V gene encodes CDR1 SGHVS and CDR2 FQNEAQ. CDR3 nucleotide sequence: TGTGCCAGCAGACAAGAACGGGGCCAAGAGACCCAGTACTTC. As protein: CASRQERGQETQYF. Full variable domain (outside the CDR3, taken from reference TRBV7-8 and TRBJ2-5): GAGVSQSPRYKVAKRGQDVALRCDPISGHVSLFWYQQALGQGPEFLTYFQNEAQLDKSGLPSDRFFAERPEGSVSTLKIQRTQQEDSAVYLCASRQERGQETQYFGPGTRLLVL.

CDR3 sequence (DNA): TGTGCCAGCAGCTCCTACAGGGGAGGCTACGAGCAGTACTTC. Its protein product is CASSSYRGGYEQYF. The chain recombines TRBV11-1 with TRBJ2-7; maybe TRBD1 (7 bases). This CDR3 is 14 amino acids long. The germline gives CDR1 SGHAT, CDR2 FQDESV (reference sequence). V was cut by 4 bases and J by 3 bases, with 13 bases left in between.

J is TRBJ1-2 and V is TRBV27, with 11 bases that match TRBD1. In germline, CDR1 is MNHEY, CDR2 SMNVEV (reference sequence). CDR3 length: 16 residues. V gave up 11 bases and J gave up 4 bases; unmatched junction bases: 15. The CDR3 spells CARRGRGQGVVYGYTF. In DNA, the CDR3 is TGTGCCCGCCGGGGGCGGGGACAGGGGGTCGTCTATGGCTACACCTTC.